What follows are 9 T cell receptor beta chains derived from one specimen sequenced in a study of response to subunit inactivated influenza vaccine. TCRdb re-analysed the RT-PCR reads in MiXCR, keeping a single row per CDR3 protein. The data show 450,000 to 550,000 distinct CDR3 sequences, around 25% seen once. The specimen comprised CD4+ T cells sorted from PBMCs, sampled 5 days after vaccination. The origin of the receptors is a middle-aged man who received an inactivated influenza vaccine.

This rearrangement joins TRBV20-1 to TRBJ2-1; D is unclear. V shed 1 base and J shed 5 bases, with 9 bases lying between them. The germline V gene has CDR1 DFQATT and CDR2 SNEGSKA (reference sequence). The CDR3 is 13 amino acids. Written as DNA, the CDR3 is TGCAGTGCTAGAGGTAACTGGCACAATGAGCAGTTCTTC. Translated, it gives CSARGNWHNEQFF.

The chain carries TRBV20-1 and TRBJ2-3; no firm D call. Trimming stripped 1 base from V and 6 bases from J, with 5 bases between. CDR1 is DFQATT, CDR2 SNEGSKA, per germline (reference sequence). The CDR3 loop spans 11 amino acids. CDR3 sequence reads: CSARGKDTQYF. CDR3 nucleotides: TGCAGTGCTAGAGGGAAGGATACGCAGTATTTT.

This clonotype was detected a few times. The chain couples TRBV5-1 to TRBJ1-1; D is unresolved. Between the trimmed V and J ends, which lost 4 bases and 7 bases, there was a span of 8 bases. CDR3 length equals 11 residues. CDR1 and CDR2 from the germline V gene are SGHRS and YFSETQ. The CDR3 nucleotides are TGCGCCAGCAGCATAAAGGGTGAAGCTTTCTTT. Translated, it gives CASSIKGEAFF.

This chain links TRBV7-8 with TRBJ2-1; D uncertain. V lost 5 bases and J 2 bases, leaving 13 bases between the germline ends. This CDR3 has 15 amino acids. CDR1 is SGHVS, CDR2 FQNEAQ, per germline. As DNA, the CDR3 is TGTGCCAGCAGCCTCGTTATGATCCCCTACAATGAGCAGTTCTTC. Protein: CASSLVMIPYNEQFF.

This clonotype was found a few times. The V gene is TRBV20-1, the J gene TRBJ2-1; the match to TRBD2 covers 8 bases. The CDR3 loop spans 14 amino acids. Germline V CDR1 and CDR2: DFQATT, SNEGSKA (reference sequence). V gave up 3 bases and J gave up 4 bases; unmatched junction bases: 5. CDR3 nucleotide sequence: TGCAGTGCTAGGGGGCGGGGGGATTACAATGAGCAGTTCTTC. Translating it yields CSARGRGDYNEQFF.

This clonotype was counted between two and nine times. The rearrangement joins TRBV12-3 or TRBV12-4 to TRBJ2-5; TRBD1 might be the D (5 bases). V lost 7 bases, J lost 1 base, and 10 bases lay in between. The CDR3 is 13 amino acids. The CDR3 here is CASNRQFQETQYF. In DNA, the CDR3 is TGTGCCAGCAACCGACAGTTCCAAGAGACCCAGTACTTC.

CDR3 region: CSASQGVTYEQYF. The CDR3 bases are TGCAGTGCTAGCCAGGGGGTAACCTACGAGCAGTACTTC. V and J are TRBV20-1 and TRBJ2-7; 7 nucleotides align to TRBD1. V trimming: 3 bases; J trimming: 2 bases; junction bases outside the gene matches: 4. The germline gives CDR1 DFQATT, CDR2 SNEGSKA (reference sequence). The CDR3 length is 13 residues.

This chain uses TRBV7-8 with TRBJ1-5, with D unclear. The CDR3 is 16 residues long. V lost 0 bases and J lost 9, with 18 bases in between. The germline V gene has CDR1 SGHVS and CDR2 FQNEAQ. CDR3 sequence reads: CASSLAYIGDSAPQHF. The CDR3 bases are TGTGCCAGCAGCTTAGCGTATATTGGAGATAGCGCGCCCCAGCATTTT.

In this sample, this clonotype turned up a few times. This chain links TRBV6-1 with TRBJ1-4; D perhaps matches TRBD1 (5 bases). There are 16 residues in the CDR3. Trimming took 2 bases from V and 8 from J, leaving 18 bases between them. Germline V gene sequence: CDR1 MNHNS, CDR2 SASEGT. CDR3 sequence: CASSEIRGAGGEKLFF. In DNA, the CDR3 is TGTGCCAGCAGTGAAATCAGAGGGGCTGGTGGGGAAAAACTGTTTTTT.